This section outlines one TCR beta chain sequence together with its context. Data came from immunoSEQ multiplex PCR; TCRdb stores just in-frame clones and leaves some out. The table has 200,000 or so clones, 94% seen once. These data belong to a study of T cell responses to AZD1222 COVID-19 vaccine. The TCR sequence derives from an adult in good health. Source: peripheral blood, taken on day 0 of AZD1222 vaccination.

This CDR3 is CASSPGAGDTQYF. The DNA for the CDR3 is TGTGCCAGCAGCCCCGGGGCGGGGGATACGCAGTATTTT. The chain combines TRBV5-6 with TRBJ2-3; a possible D gene is TRBD2 (6 bases). Trimming stripped 4 bases from V and 6 bases from J, with 12 bases between. The CDR3 is 13 amino acids. Germline CDR1 is SGHDT and CDR2 is YYEEEE. Full variable domain (remainder filled in from reference TRBV5-6 and TRBJ2-3): DAGVTQSPTHLIKTRGQQVTLRCSPKSGHDTVSWYQQALGQGPQFIFQYYEEEERQRGNFPDRFSGHQFPNYSSELNVNALLLGDSALYLCASSPGAGDTQYFGPGTRLTVL.